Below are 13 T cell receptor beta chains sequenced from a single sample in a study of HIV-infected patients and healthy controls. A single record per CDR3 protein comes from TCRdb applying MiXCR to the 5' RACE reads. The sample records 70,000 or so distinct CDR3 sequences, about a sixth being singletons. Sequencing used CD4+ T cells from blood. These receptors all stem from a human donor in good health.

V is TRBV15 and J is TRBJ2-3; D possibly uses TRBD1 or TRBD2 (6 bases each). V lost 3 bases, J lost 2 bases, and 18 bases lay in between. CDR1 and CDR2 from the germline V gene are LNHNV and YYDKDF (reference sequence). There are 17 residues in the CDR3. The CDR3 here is CATSRGFVRGPTDTQYF. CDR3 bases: TGTGCCACCAGCAGGGGTTTCGTTCGGGGGCCCACAGATACGCAGTATTTT.

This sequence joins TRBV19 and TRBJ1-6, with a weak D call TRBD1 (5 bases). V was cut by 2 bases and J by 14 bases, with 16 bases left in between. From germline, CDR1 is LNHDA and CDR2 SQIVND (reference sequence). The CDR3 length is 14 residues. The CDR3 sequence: CASSIRDSGGALHF. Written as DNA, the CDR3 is TGTGCCAGTAGTATACGGGACTCCGGAGGGGCCCTCCACTTT.

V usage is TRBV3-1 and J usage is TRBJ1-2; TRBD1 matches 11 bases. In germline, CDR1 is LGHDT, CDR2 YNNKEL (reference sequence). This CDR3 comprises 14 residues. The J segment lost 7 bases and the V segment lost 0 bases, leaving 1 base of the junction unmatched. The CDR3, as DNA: TGTGCCAGCAGCCAAGAAGGGACAGGGGGTGGCTACACCTTC. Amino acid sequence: CASSQEGTGGGYTF.

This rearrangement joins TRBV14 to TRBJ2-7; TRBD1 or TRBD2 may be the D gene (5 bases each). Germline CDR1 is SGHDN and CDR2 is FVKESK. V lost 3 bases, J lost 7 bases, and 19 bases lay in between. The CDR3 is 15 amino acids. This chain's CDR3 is CASSQARGPLGEQYF. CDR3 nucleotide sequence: TGTGCCAGCAGCCAGGCCCGGGGCCCTCTGGGGGAGCAGTACTTC.

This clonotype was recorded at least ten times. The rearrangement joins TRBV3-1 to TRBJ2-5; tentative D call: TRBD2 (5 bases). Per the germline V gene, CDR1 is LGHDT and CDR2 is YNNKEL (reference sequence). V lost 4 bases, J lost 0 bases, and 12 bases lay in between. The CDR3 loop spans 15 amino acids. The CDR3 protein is CASSLTRTYQETQYF. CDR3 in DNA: TGTGCCAGCAGCCTAACTAGGACCTACCAAGAGACCCAGTACTTC.

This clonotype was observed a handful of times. The CDR3 DNA follows: TGTGCCAGCAGCTTAGCGGGAGTAATGAACATTCAGTACTTC. Its protein product is CASSLAGVMNIQYF. V and J are TRBV11-2 and TRBJ2-4; weak D call: TRBD2 (6 bases). Trimming shortened V by 1 base and J by 7 bases, and 11 bases separated the two germline ends. There are 14 residues in the CDR3. CDR1 SGHAT and CDR2 FQNNGV come from the germline V gene. Drawing the rest from reference TRBV11-2 and TRBJ2-4, the complete variable domain is EAGVAQSPRYKIIEKRQSVAFWCNPISGHATLYWYQQILGQGPKLLIQFQNNGVVDDSQLPKDRFSAERLKGVDSTLKIQPAKLEDSAVYLCASSLAGVMNIQYFGAGTRLSVL.

The CDR3: CASSRPPSRYEQFF. As DNA, the CDR3 is TGTGCCAGCAGCCGACCCCCATCGAGGTATGAGCAGTTCTTC. The chain uses TRBV5-6 and TRBJ2-1; D gene unclear. CDR3 size: 14 residues. The germline V gene encodes CDR1 SGHDT and CDR2 YYEEEE. The V gene lost 4 bases and the J gene lost 8 bases, with 16 bases spanning the gap. Together with reference TRBV5-6 and TRBJ2-1, the CDR3 gives the full variable domain: DAGVTQSPTHLIKTRGQQVTLRCSPKSGHDTVSWYQQALGQGPQFIFQYYEEEERQRGNFPDRFSGHQFPNYSSELNVNALLLGDSALYLCASSRPPSRYEQFFGPGTRLTVL.

The CDR3 DNA follows: TGTGCCAGCAGTCGAAGGGAAAGTACTTCACCCCTCCACTTT. Translated, it gives CASSRRESTSPLHF. The chain is built from TRBV12-3 or TRBV12-4 and TRBJ1-6, with D unresolved. This CDR3 contains 14 residues. V was pared by 5 bases and J by 9 bases, with 14 bases between.

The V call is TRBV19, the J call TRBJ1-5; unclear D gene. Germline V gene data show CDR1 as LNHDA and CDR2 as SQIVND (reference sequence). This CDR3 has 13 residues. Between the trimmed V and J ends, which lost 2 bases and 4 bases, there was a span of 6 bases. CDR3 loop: CASSIRINQPQHF. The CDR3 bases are TGTGCCAGTAGTATACGAATAAATCAGCCCCAGCATTTT. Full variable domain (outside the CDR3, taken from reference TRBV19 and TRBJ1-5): DGGITQSPKYLFRKEGQNVTLSCEQNLNHDAMYWYRQDPGQGLRLIYYSQIVNDFQKGDIAEGYSVSREKKESFPLTVTSAQKNPTAFYLCASSIRINQPQHFGDGTRLSIL.

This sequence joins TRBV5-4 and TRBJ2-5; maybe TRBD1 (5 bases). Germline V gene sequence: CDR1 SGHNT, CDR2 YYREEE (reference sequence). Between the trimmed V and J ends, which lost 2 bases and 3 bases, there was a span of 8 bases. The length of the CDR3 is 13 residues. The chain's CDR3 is CASSFGQEETQYF. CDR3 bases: TGTGCCAGCAGCTTCGGACAAGAAGAGACCCAGTACTTC.

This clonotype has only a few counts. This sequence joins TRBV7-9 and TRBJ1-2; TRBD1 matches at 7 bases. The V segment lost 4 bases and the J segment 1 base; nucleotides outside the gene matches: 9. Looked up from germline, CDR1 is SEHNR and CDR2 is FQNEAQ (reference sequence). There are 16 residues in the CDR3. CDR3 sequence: CASSSTKTGYNYGYTF. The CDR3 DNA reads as TGTGCCAGCAGCTCCACCAAGACAGGGTATAACTATGGCTACACCTTC.

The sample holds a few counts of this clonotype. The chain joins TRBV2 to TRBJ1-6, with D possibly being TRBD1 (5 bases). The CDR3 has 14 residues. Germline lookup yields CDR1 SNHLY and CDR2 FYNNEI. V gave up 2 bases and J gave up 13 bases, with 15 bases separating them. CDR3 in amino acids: CASSELGKKGPLHF. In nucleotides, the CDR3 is TGTGCCAGCAGTGAACTTGGGAAAAAGGGGCCCCTCCACTTT. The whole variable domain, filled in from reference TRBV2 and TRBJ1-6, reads EPEVTQTPSHQVTQMGQEVILRCVPISNHLYFYWYRQILGQKVEFLVSFYNNEISEKSEIFDDQFSVERPDGSNFTLKIRSTKLEDSAMYFCASSELGKKGPLHFGNGTRLTVT.

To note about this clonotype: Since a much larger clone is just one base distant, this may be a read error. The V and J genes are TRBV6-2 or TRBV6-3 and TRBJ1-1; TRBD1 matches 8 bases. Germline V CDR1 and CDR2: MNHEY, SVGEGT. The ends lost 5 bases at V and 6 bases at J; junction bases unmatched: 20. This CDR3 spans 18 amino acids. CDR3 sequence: CASSNPRDRRTSVAEAFF. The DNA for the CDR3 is TGTGCCAGCAGTAACCCCCGGGACAGGAGAACATCGGTCGCTGAAGCTTTCTTT.